This T cell receptor beta chain was sequenced in a study of blood T cell repertoires in COVID-19. Study information: Some COVID-19 samples were acute and others convalescent; all came from the United States, Italy and Spain. Sources were T cells, B-cell-depleted T cells, or PBMCs; the material itself was cDNA or gDNA.

Seattle's enrolled individuals joined amid active infection and were then monitored longitudinally. Unmatched junction bases numbered 4, after V lost 6 bases and J lost 3 bases. This CDR3 spans 13 amino acids. Original methodology: Reference gene primer amplification in the assay estimated nucleated cell counts. Clones were sequenced by immunoSEQ multiplex PCR, and TCRdb holds only the in-frame ones, with some missing. For V, J and clone size, that table is used; D and trimming come from the DNA. The data hold just over 350,000 clones, with roughly 90% observed a single time. Sequenced material: peripheral blood. The gene calls are TRBV12-3 or TRBV12-4 and TRBJ1-2, with 7 nucleotides matching TRBD1. This TCR was recovered from a woman aged 55-70 years with COVID-19, enrolled during active disease. The CDR3 here is CASRPGTDYGYTF. CDR3 coding DNA: TGTGCCAGCAGGCCCGGGACAGACTATGGCTACACCTTC.